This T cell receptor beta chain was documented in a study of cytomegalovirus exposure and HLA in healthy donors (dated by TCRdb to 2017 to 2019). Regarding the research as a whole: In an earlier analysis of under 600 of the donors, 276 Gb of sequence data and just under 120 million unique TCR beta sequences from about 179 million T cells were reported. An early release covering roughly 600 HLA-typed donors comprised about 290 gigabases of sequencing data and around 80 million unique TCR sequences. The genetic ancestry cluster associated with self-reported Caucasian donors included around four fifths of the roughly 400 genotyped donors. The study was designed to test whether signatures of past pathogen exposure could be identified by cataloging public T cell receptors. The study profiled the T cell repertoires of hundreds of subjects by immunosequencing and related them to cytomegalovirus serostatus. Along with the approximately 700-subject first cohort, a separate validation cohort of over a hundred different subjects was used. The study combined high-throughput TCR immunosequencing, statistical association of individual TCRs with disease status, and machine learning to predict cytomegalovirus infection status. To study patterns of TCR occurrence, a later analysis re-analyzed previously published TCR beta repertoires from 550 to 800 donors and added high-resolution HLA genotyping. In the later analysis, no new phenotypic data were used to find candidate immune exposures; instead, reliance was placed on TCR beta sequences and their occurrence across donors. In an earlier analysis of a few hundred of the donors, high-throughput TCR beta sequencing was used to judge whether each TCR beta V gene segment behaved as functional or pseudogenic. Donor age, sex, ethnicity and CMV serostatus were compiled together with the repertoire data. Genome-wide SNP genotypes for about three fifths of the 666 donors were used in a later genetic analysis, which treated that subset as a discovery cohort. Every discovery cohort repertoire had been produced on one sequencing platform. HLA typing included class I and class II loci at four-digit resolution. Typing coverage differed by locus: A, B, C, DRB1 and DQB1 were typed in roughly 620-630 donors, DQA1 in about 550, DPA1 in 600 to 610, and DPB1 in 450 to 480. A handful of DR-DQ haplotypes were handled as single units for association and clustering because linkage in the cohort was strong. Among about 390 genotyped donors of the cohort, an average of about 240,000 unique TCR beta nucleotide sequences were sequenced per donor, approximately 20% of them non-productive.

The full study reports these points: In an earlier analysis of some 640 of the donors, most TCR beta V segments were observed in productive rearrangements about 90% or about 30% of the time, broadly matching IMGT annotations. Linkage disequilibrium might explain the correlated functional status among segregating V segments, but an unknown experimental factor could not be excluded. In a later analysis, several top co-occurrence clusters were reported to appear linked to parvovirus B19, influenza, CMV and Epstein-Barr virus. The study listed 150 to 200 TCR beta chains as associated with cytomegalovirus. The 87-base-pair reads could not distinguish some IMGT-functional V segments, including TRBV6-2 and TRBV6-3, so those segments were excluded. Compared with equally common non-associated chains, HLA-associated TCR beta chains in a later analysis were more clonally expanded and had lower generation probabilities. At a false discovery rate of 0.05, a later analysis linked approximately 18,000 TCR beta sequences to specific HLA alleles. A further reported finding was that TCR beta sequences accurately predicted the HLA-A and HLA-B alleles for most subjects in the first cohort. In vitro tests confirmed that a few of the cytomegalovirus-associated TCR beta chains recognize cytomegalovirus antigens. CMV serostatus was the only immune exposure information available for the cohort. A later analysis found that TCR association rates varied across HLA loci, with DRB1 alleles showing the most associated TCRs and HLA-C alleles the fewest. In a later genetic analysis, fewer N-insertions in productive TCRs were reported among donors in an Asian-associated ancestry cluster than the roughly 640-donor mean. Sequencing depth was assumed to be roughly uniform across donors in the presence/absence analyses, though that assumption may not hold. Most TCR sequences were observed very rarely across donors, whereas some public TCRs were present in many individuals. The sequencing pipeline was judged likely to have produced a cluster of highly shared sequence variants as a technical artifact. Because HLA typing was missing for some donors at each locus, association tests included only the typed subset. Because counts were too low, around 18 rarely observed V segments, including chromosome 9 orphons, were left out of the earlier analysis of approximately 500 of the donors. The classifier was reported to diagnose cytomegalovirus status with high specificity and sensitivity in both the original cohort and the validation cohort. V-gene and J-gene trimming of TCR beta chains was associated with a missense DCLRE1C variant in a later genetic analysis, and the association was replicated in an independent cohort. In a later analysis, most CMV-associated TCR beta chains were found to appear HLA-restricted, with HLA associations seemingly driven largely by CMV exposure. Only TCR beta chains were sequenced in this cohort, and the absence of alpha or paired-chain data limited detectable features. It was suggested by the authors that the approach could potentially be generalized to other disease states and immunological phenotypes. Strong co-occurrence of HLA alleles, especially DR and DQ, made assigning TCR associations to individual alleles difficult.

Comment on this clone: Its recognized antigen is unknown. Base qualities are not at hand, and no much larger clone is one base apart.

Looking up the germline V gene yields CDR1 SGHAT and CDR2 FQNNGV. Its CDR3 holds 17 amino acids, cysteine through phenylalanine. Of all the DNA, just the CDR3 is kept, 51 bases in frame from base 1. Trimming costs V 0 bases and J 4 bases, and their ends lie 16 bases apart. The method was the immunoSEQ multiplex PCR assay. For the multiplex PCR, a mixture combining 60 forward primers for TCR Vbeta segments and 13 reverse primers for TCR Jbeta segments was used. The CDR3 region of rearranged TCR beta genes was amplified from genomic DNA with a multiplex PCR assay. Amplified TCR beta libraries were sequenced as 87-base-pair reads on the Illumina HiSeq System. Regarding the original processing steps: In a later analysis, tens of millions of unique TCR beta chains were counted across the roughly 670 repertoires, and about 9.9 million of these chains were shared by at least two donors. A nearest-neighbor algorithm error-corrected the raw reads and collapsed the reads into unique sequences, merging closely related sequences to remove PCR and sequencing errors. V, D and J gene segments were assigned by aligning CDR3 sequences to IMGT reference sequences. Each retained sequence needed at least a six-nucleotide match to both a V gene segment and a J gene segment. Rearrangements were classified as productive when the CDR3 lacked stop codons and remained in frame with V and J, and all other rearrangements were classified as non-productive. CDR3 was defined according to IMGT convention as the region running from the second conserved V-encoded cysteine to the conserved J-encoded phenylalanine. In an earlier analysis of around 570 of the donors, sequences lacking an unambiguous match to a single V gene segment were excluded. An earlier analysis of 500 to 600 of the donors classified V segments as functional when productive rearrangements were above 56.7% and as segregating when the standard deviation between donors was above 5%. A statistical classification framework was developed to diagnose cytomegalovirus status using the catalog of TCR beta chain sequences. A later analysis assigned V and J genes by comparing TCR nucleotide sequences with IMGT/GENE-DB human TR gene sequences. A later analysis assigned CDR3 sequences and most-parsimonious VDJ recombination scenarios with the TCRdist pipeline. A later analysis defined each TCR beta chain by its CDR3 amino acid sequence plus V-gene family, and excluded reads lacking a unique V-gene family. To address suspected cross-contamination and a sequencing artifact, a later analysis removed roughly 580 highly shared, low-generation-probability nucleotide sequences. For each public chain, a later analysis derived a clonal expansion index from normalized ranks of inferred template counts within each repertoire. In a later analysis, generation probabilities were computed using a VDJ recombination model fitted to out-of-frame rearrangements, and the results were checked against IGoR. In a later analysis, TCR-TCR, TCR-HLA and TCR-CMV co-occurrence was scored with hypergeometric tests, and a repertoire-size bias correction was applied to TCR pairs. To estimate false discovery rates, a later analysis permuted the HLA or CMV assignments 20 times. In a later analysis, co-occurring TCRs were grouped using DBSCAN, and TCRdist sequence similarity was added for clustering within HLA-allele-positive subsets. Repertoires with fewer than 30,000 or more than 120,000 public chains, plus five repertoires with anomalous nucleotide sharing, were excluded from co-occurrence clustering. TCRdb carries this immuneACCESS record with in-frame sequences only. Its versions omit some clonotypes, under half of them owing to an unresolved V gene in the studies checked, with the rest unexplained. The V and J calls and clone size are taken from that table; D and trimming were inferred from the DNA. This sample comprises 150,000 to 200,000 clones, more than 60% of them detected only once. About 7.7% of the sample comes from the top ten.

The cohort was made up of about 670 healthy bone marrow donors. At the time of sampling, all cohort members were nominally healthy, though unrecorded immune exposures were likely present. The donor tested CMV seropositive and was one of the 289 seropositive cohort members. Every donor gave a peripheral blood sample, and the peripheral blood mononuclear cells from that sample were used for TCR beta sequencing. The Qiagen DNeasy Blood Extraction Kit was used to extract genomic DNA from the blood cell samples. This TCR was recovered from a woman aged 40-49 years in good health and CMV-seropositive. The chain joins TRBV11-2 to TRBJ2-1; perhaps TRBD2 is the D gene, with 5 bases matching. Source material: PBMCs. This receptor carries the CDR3 CASSLDTPSHLYNEQFF. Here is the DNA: TGTGCCAGCAGCTTAGATACCCCTAGCCACCTATACAATGAGCAGTTCTTC.